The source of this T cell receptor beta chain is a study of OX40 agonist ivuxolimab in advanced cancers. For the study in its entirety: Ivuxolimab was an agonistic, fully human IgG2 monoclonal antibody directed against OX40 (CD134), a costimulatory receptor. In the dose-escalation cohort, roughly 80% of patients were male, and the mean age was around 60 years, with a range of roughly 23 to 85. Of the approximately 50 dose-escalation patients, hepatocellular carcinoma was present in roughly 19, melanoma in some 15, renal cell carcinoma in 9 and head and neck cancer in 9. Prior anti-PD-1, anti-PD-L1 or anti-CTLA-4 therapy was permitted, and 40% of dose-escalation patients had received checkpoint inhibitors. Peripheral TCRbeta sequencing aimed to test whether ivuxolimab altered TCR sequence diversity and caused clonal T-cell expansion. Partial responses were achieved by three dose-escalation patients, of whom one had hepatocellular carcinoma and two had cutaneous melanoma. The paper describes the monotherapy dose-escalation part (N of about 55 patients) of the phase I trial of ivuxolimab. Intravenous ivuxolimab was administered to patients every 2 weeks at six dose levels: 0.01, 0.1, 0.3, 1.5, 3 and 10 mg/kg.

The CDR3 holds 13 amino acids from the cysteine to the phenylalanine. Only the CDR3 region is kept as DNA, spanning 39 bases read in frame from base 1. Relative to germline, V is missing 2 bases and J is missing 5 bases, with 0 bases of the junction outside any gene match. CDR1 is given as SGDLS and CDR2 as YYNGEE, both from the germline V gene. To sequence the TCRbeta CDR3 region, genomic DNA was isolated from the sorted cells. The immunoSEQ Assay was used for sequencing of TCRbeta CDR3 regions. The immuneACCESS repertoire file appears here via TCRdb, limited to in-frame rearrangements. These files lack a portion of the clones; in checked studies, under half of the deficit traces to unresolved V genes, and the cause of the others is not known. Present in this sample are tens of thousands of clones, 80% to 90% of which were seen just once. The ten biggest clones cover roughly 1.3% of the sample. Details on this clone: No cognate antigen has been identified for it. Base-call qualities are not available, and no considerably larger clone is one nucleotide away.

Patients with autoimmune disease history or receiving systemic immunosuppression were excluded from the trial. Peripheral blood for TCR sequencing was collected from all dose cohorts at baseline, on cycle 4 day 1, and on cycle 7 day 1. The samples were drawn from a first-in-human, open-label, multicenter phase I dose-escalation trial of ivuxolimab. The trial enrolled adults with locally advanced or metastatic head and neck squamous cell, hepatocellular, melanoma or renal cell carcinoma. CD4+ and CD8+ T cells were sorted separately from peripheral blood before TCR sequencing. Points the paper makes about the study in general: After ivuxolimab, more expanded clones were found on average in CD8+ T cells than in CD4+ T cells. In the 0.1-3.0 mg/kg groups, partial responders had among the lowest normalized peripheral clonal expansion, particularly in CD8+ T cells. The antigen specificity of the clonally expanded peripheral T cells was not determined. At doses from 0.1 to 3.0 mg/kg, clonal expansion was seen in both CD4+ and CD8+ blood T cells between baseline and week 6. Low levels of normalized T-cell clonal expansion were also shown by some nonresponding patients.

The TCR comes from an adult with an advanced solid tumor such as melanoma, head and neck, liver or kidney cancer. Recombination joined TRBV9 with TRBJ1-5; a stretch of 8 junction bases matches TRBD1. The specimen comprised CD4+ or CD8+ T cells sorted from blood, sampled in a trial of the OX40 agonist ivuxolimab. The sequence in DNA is TGTGCCAGCAGCGTGACAGGGGATCAGCCCCAGCATTTT. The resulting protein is CASSVTGDQPQHF.